This T cell receptor (beta chain) was recovered during a study of blood T cell repertoires in COVID-19. Looking at the study overall: Samples representing acute and convalescent COVID-19 were sourced from the United States, Italy and Spain. Sample material is recorded as cDNA or gDNA derived from T cells, B-cell-depleted T cells, or PBMCs.

Per the original methods: By means of reference gene primer amplification, nucleated cell counts were estimated. Measured with immunoSEQ multiplex PCR; TCRdb has only the in-frame clones, and not every one. The V and J calls and the clone size are those of that table, but D and trimming were determined from the DNA. The table shows approximately 100,000 clones, with more than 75% occurring only once. The CDR3 runs to 16 residues. CDR1 and CDR2 from the germline V gene are LGHDT and YNNKEL (reference sequence). Trimming removed 2 bases from V and 4 bases from J, with 14 bases in between. This TCR was sampled from a human donor in a cohort sampled during active COVID-19. The chain combines TRBV3-1 (or the pseudogene TRBV3-2) with TRBJ2-2, with D unresolved. The specimen was peripheral blood. The CDR3 region has the DNA TGTGCCAGCAGCCAATGGAGATCATCCCCCACCGGGGAGCTGTTTTTT. Translating it yields CASSQWRSSPTGELFF.